Presented here are 26 T cell receptor beta chains from one specimen sequenced in a study of blood T cell repertoires in COVID-19. Sequencing used immunoSEQ multiplex PCR; TCRdb keeps in-frame clones, though not all of them. The sample carries about 68,000 clones, 80% to 85% recorded once. The sequenced material came from peripheral blood. The receptors shown here come from a man in his fifties with active COVID-19.

This sequence joins TRBV11-2 and TRBJ2-1; no firm D call. The CDR3 is 16 residues long. Trimming stripped 5 bases from V and 4 bases from J, with 18 bases between. Germline CDR1 and CDR2: SGHAT and FQNNGV. The CDR3 DNA reads TGTGCCAGCAGCCCCCCCCCTAGTTCCCCATACAATGAGCAGTTCTTC. It codes for CASSPPPSSPYNEQFF.

The V gene is TRBV19, the J gene TRBJ1-5, with a tentative D call TRBD1 (5 bases). Looked up from germline, CDR1 is LNHDA and CDR2 is SQIVND (reference sequence). The CDR3 is made up of 13 amino acids. Trimming shortened V by 6 bases and J by 3 bases, and 9 bases separated the two germline ends. This CDR3 reads CASSATDNQPQHF. The CDR3 DNA follows: TGTGCCAGTAGCGCGACAGACAATCAGCCCCAGCATTTT.

The chain employs TRBV7-9 and TRBJ2-1; 11 bases agree with TRBD2. Germline loops: CDR1 SEHNR, CDR2 FQNEAQ (reference sequence). Trimming cost V 6 bases and J 3 bases; bases outside gene matches: 4. The CDR3 is 15 amino acids. CDR3 protein: CASSSGLADYNEQFF. DNA for the CDR3: TGTGCCAGCAGTTCGGGACTAGCGGACTACAATGAGCAGTTCTTC.

This clone appeared once. The rearrangement links TRBV12-3 or TRBV12-4 to TRBJ1-1, with D hard to call. Trimming cost V 3 bases and J 7 bases, with 9 bases left between them. The CDR3 is 12 amino acids. CDR3 amino acids: CASSLSRFEAFF. The CDR3 region has the DNA TGTGCCAGCAGTTTGTCACGGTTTGAAGCTTTCTTT.

The rearrangement joins TRBV19 to TRBJ1-5, with 7 nucleotides matching TRBD1. The CDR3 loop spans 17 amino acids. CDR1 LNHDA and CDR2 SQIVND come from the germline V gene (reference sequence). The junction had 8 bases not matched to a gene; V was cut back by 2 bases and J by 1 base. The CDR3, as DNA: TGTGCCAGTAGTATAATTCCGGGACAGAAAAGCAATCAGCCCCAGCATTTT. It translates to CASSIIPGQKSNQPQHF.

The V gene is TRBV12-3 or TRBV12-4, the J gene TRBJ2-1, with 12 bases that match TRBD2. The CDR3 totals 12 residues. V was pared by 6 bases and J by 15 bases, with 6 bases of the junction left unmatched. CDR3: CASSRLAGEVFF. DNA for the CDR3: TGTGCCAGCAGCCGACTAGCGGGAGAGGTGTTCTTC.

The chain carries TRBV30 and TRBJ1-2; TRBD1 is a possible D gene (5 bases). Trimming took off 7 bases at V and 7 bases at J, with 13 bases between the two ends. The CDR3 sequence is 11 residues long. Germline assignment: CDR1 GTSNPN and CDR2 SVGIG (reference sequence). CDR3 in amino acids: CAFFKGLGYTF. The CDR3 region has the DNA TGTGCCTTCTTTAAGGGGCTTGGCTACACCTTC.

The rearrangement links TRBV10-3 to TRBJ1-1, with 9 bases identical to TRBD1. J lost 1 base, V lost 3 bases, and 12 bases had no gene match. The CDR3 covers 18 residues. Germline V gives CDR1 ENHRY, CDR2 SYGVKD. CDR3 loop: CAISDVGTGRGSNTEAFF. The CDR3 DNA sequence: TGTGCCATCAGTGACGTCGGGACAGGGAGAGGGTCGAACACTGAAGCTTTCTTT.

This rearrangement joins TRBV18 to TRBJ1-1, with D maybe TRBD1 (6 bases). CDR3 length: 16 residues. Deletions cut 3 bases from V and 4 bases from J, with 18 bases between. Germline lookup yields CDR1 KGHSH and CDR2 LQKENI. The CDR3 reads CASSPTRGGLFTEAFF. The CDR3, as DNA: TGTGCCAGCTCACCGACCCGGGGGGGCCTCTTCACTGAAGCTTTCTTT.

The rearrangement joins TRBV7-8 to TRBJ1-2; no reliable D call. The V end was cut by 1 base, the J end by 0 bases, with 3 bases between. This CDR3 has 13 amino acids. The germline CDR1 and CDR2 sequences are SGHVS and FQNEAQ. The CDR3 is CASSLGTNYGYTF. CDR3 DNA: TGTGCCAGCAGCTTAGGTACTAACTATGGCTACACCTTC.

V is TRBV19 and J is TRBJ2-3; 7 bases map to TRBD2. With 6 bases clipped from V and 5 bases from J, the junction kept 11 bases outside the gene matches. The CDR3 has 15 amino acids. The germline V gene encodes CDR1 LNHDA and CDR2 SQIVND (reference sequence). The CDR3 reads CASRTGGKLGDTQYF. Written as DNA, the CDR3 is TGTGCCAGTAGAACGGGAGGAAAGTTAGGAGATACGCAGTATTTT.

J is TRBJ2-1 and V is TRBV11-2; D possibly corresponds to TRBD1 (6 bases). The germline gives CDR1 SGHAT, CDR2 FQNNGV. V dropped 5 bases and J dropped 0 bases, with 14 bases sitting between them. The CDR3 totals 16 residues. DNA of the CDR3: TGTGCCAGCAGCCAACGGACAGACCGCTCCTACAATGAGCAGTTCTTC. It yields the protein CASSQRTDRSYNEQFF.

In its sample, this clone was seen once. This rearrangement joins TRBV7-8 to TRBJ2-1; TRBD1 matches at 10 bases. Germline V CDR1 and CDR2: SGHVS, FQNEAQ. This CDR3 is built from 16 residues. V shed 6 bases and J 6 bases; nucleotides not matched to a gene: 11. CDR3 DNA sequence: TGTGCCAGCAGATACTACCGGGACAGGGGTAGCAATGAGCAGTTCTTC. It is translated as CASRYYRDRGSNEQFF.

This clone appeared once. This rearrangement joins TRBV29-1 to TRBJ1-1; 8 bases are shared with TRBD1. J was trimmed by 7 bases and V by 6 bases; bases with no gene match: 10. CDR1 is SQVTM, CDR2 ANQGSEA, per germline. The CDR3 contains 13 residues. The DNA for the CDR3 is TGCAGCGTCTTCGACAGGGGCGTCGGTGAAGCTTTCTTT. Encoded protein: CSVFDRGVGEAFF.

The chain is built from TRBV12-5 and TRBJ1-2; TRBD1 matches at 9 bases. The junction had 6 bases not matched to a gene; V was cut back by 1 base and J by 6 bases. CDR1 and CDR2 from the germline V gene are LGHNT and FRNRAP. This CDR3 has 15 residues. DNA for the CDR3: TGTGCTAGTGGTTTGGGAGACAGGGGGTGGAATGGCTACACCTTC. Encoded protein: CASGLGDRGWNGYTF.

The chain is built from TRBV29-1 and TRBJ2-5; 14 bases map to TRBD2. The V segment lost 4 bases and the J segment 5 bases; nucleotides outside the gene matches: 9. The CDR3 totals 16 residues. CDR1 and CDR2 from the germline V gene are SQVTM and ANQGSEA. DNA of the CDR3: TGCAGCGTTGCCGTGACTAGCGGGAGGGCCGGGGAGACCCAGTACTTC. Translation: CSVAVTSGRAGETQYF.

The chain combines TRBV7-6 with TRBJ2-7, with D perhaps TRBD2 (6 bases). The CDR3 length is 13 residues. Germline V gives CDR1 SGHVS, CDR2 FNYEAQ. Trimming took off 5 bases at V and 3 bases at J, with 11 bases between the two ends. The CDR3 sequence is CASSSSGYYEQYF. CDR3 nucleotides: TGTGCCAGCAGCAGTAGCGGATACTACGAGCAGTACTTC.

The chain couples TRBV12-5 to TRBJ2-4, with TRBD1 identical over 7 bases. There are 13 residues in the CDR3. V shed 6 bases, J shed 8 bases, and the junction held 7 bases outside the gene matches. CDR1 is LGHNT and CDR2 is FRNRAP in the germline V gene. CDR3 sequence: CASGLDRLHIQYF. CDR3 bases: TGTGCTAGTGGCCTGGACAGGTTGCACATTCAGTACTTC.

This chain connects TRBV2 to TRBJ1-1; TRBD1 might be the D (6 bases). There are 14 residues in the CDR3. CDR1 and CDR2 from the germline V gene are SNHLY and FYNNEI. The ends were cut back, 6 bases at V and 6 bases at J, with 17 bases in the middle. The CDR3 is CASRTGLEAPEAFF. CDR3 nucleotides: TGTGCCAGCAGGACAGGCCTTGAAGCCCCTGAAGCTTTCTTT.

The V gene is TRBV5-8, the J gene TRBJ1-5; 9 nucleotides agree with TRBD1. After removal of 2 bases from V and 7 bases from J, the junction contained 4 bases not matched to a gene. This CDR3 has 14 residues. Germline-derived CDR1 and CDR2 are SGHTS and YDEGEE. The CDR3 DNA reads TGTGCCAGCAGCTTACAGGGGGCTTGGCAGCCCCAGCATTTT. Its protein is CASSLQGAWQPQHF. Combining the CDR3 with reference TRBV5-8 and TRBJ1-5 gives the whole variable domain EAGVTQSPTHLIKTRGQQATLRCSPISGHTSVYWYQQALGLGLQFLLWYDEGEERNRGNFPPRFSGRQFPNYSSELNVNALELEDSALYLCASSLQGAWQPQHFGDGTRLSIL.

The chain has TRBV19 and TRBJ2-2; 15 bases match TRBD2. Germline CDR1 and CDR2: LNHDA and SQIVND (reference sequence). V shed 7 bases, J shed 5 bases, and the junction held 14 bases outside the gene matches. This CDR3 is 19 amino acids long. The CDR3 coding sequence is TGTGCCAGTACCGTCAAGCTTTCCGGGACTAGCGGGAGGACCGGGGAGCTGTTTTTT. Protein sequence: CASTVKLSGTSGRTGELFF.

This clone has only a few counts. The chain employs TRBV7-9 and TRBJ2-7; D ambiguous. The CDR3 runs to 15 residues. CDR1 is SEHNR and CDR2 is FQNEAQ in the germline V gene (reference sequence). Trimming pared 5 bases from V and 0 bases from J, leaving 14 bases between. CDR3 DNA: TGTGCCAGCAGCCTAGGGTTTACTCCCTCCTACGAGCAGTACTTC. This gives the protein CASSLGFTPSYEQYF. The whole variable domain, filled in from reference TRBV7-9 and TRBJ2-7, reads DTGVSQNPRHKITKRGQNVTFRCDPISEHNRLYWYRQTLGQGPEFLTYFQNEAQLEKSRLLSDRFSAERPKGSFSTLEIQRTEQGDSAMYLCASSLGFTPSYEQYFGPGTRLTVT.

The chain combines TRBV15 with TRBJ1-4; D is unclear. Germline CDR1 is LNHNV and CDR2 is YYDKDF (reference sequence). Trimming took 0 bases from V and 7 from J, leaving 15 bases between them. The length of the CDR3 is 16 residues. This chain's CDR3 is CATSREYGAGGEKLFF. CDR3 coding DNA: TGTGCCACCAGCAGAGAGTACGGAGCGGGCGGTGAAAAACTGTTTTTT.

The chain links TRBV6-5 to TRBJ2-7, with a tentative D call TRBD1 (6 bases). The CDR3 is made up of 15 amino acids. The germline V and J ends were trimmed by 5 bases and 2 bases, with 16 bases remaining between them. CDR1 and CDR2 (germline): MNHEY, SVGAGI. CDR3 in amino acids: CASSTGQTKTYEQYF. CDR3 coding DNA: TGTGCCAGCAGTACCGGACAGACGAAGACCTACGAGCAGTACTTC.

The rearrangement links TRBV5-5 to TRBJ2-1; the D gene is possibly TRBD2 (6 bases). The CDR3 runs 17 residues. Germline assignment: CDR1 SGHKS and CDR2 YYEKEE (reference sequence). The V end was cut by 2 bases, the J end by 4 bases, with 19 bases between. CDR3 in amino acids: CASSLPKGSGTYNEQFF. The CDR3 bases are TGTGCCAGCAGCTTACCTAAGGGTAGCGGAACTTACAATGAGCAGTTCTTC.

This clone was seen just once. The V gene is TRBV20-1, the J gene TRBJ2-3; weak D call: TRBD1 (5 bases). The germline CDR1 and CDR2 sequences are DFQATT and SNEGSKA (reference sequence). The CDR3 consists of 11 residues. V was clipped by 6 bases and J by 6 bases, with 10 bases between them. The CDR3 nucleotides are TGCAGTGCGGTAAGGGGTGATACGCAGTATTTT. It yields the protein CSAVRGDTQYF.